This T cell receptor beta chain comes out of a study of T-cell memory formation after mild COVID-19. Study-level background: Largely donor-specific TCR clusters were found.

Each CDR3 protein gets one entry after TCRdb re-called the 5' RACE reads with MiXCR. The table lists about 440,000 distinct CDR3 sequences, 20% of them singletons. The CDR3 consists of 12 residues. The V gene lost 7 bases and the J gene lost 5 bases, with 9 bases spanning the gap. Germline assignment: CDR1 SGHTA and CDR2 FQGNSA. This clonotype has ten or more counts. The source is an adult woman who had mild COVID-19 (a few samples of this study predate the infection). Cell type and time point are not known. The chain joins TRBV7-2 to TRBJ1-5, with D perhaps matching TRBD1 (5 bases). The source material was PBMCs or a T cell subset sorted from them (not recorded which). CDR3 coding DNA: TGTGCCAGCAAAGGGGACCATCAGCCCCAGCATTTT. Protein: CASKGDHQPQHF.